This T cell receptor (beta chain) was identified in a study of T-cell memory formation after mild COVID-19 (dated by TCRdb to the early 2020s). About the full investigation: Most TCR sequence clusters were specific to one of the two donors. T-cell clones expanding and contracting after mild COVID-19 in two donors were tracked by longitudinal TCRalpha and TCRbeta repertoire sequencing. Two young, previously healthy adult volunteers, one female and one male, were included in the cohort.

Broader findings and caveats from the paper: Balanced CD4/CD8 phenotypes were observed for clones contracting from day 15 to 85, whereas a bias towards CD4+ was observed for a second wave of clones expanding from day 15 to 37. Contracting CD4+ clones appeared mostly in the CM and EM memory subsets, whereas CD8+ clones were enriched in EMRA. Only two mild cases were covered by the study, and larger cohorts that include severe cases with pre-infection samples were considered necessary. SARS-CoV-2 specificity of the second-wave clones peaking on day 37 was not confirmed. Some responding clones were detected in pre-infection memory, which suggested that pre-existing cross-reactive memory T cells had joined the SARS-CoV-2 response.

Sequencing took place on an Illumina NovaSeq 6000. TCRalpha and TCRbeta cDNA libraries were built by 5'RACE with constant-segment primers, adding sample barcodes and unique molecular identifiers. Trizol reagent was used to extract RNA from every sample. The libraries were amplified in two PCR steps, and the second step added a second sample barcode and Illumina TruSeq adapters. The libraries were sequenced on an Illumina NovaSeq using 2 x 150 bp paired-end reads. As for how the authors treated the data: The reads were demultiplexed and collapsed into UMI-guided consensus sequences using migec v1.2.7. Using mixcr v2.1.11, UMI consensuses were aligned to TRA and TRB V and J templates and then assembled into clonotypes. Clonotypes were classified as expanded or contracted when called significant by both edgeR and NoisET, with noise models trained on biological replicates. For edgeR calls, a false discovery rate-adjusted p below 0.01 and a log2 fold-change threshold of 1 were applied. As an exploratory analysis of dynamics, max-normalized trajectories of the 1000 most abundant clonotypes were examined by PCA with hierarchical clustering. The CD4 or CD8 phenotype of responding clones was assigned using the separately sequenced CD4+ and CD8+ repertoires. The raw public data were reprocessed by TCRdb itself: fastp quality trimming at Q25, MiXCR clonotype calling, in-frame beta chains only. One record per CDR3 amino acid sequence lists the most common genes and DNA. The V and J calls come from TCRdb's annotation, not from the publication. The table for this sample lists fewer than 600,000 distinct CDR3 sequences; about 22% of them were counted only once. The ten largest clones add up to roughly 8.1% of the sample.

Worth noting for this clonotype: Its antigen is not yet known. No much larger clone exists at a distance of one base, and base qualities are not known.

V ends up 3 bases short and J 5 bases short, with an unmatched junction base count of 3. Spanning cysteine to phenylalanine, the CDR3 consists of 13 amino acids. Only the CDR3 DNA stays, 39 bases, in frame from base 1. Via the germline V gene, CDR1 is SGDLS and CDR2 YYNGEE. Ficoll-Paque density gradient centrifugation was the method used to isolate PBMCs. This TCR derives from an adult woman who had mild COVID-19 (a few samples of this study predate the infection). The sample titles of this study are shuffled in the database, so cell type and time point are left out; the donor was told from shared clones. The sequenced material came from PBMCs or a T cell subset sorted from them (not recorded which). The rearrangement joined TRBV9 to TRBJ2-5, with 8 middle bases fitting TRBD2. The CDR3 protein: CASSAGGPETQYF. The nucleotide sequence reads TGTGCCAGCAGCGCGGGGGGGCCTGAGACCCAGTACTTC.